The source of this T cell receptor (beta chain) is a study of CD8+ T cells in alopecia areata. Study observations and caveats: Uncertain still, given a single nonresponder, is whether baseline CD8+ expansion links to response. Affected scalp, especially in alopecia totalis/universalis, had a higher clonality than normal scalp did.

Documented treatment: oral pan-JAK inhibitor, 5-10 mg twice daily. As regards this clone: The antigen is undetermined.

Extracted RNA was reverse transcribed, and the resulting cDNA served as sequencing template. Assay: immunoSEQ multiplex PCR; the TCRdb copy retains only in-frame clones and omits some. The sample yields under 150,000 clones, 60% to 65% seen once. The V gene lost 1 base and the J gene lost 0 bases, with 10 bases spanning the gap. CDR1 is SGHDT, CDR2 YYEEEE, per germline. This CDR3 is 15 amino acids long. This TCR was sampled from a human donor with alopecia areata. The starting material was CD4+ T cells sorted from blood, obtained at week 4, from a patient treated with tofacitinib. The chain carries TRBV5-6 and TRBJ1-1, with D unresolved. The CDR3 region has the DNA TGTGCCAGCAGCTTGTTTAATCAGCTGAACACTGAAGCTTTCTTT. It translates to CASSLFNQLNTEAFF. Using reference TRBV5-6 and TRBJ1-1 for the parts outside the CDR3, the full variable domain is DAGVTQSPTHLIKTRGQQVTLRCSPKSGHDTVSWYQQALGQGPQFIFQYYEEEERQRGNFPDRFSGHQFPNYSSELNVNALLLGDSALYLCASSLFNQLNTEAFFGQGTRLTVV.